This TCR beta chain came from a study of T cell changes during pregnancy in multiple sclerosis. Germline lookup yields CDR1 MGHDK and CDR2 SYGVNS. CDR3 size: 13 residues. Trimming cost V 8 bases and J 2 bases, with 11 bases left between them. Produced via immunoSEQ multiplex PCR; TCRdb's table is partial and in-frame only. The repertoire holds 95,000 to 100,000 clones, about 91% seen once, with over 2.5% in the top ten. The source material was peripheral blood, sampled in the second trimester of pregnancy. This chain uses TRBV25-1 with TRBJ2-3, with D perhaps TRBD1 (5 bases). This TCR was recovered from a female donor with multiple sclerosis, enrolled in a pregnancy study. Here the CDR3 DNA reads TGTGCCAGCGGCAGGGATTACACAGATACGCAGTATTTT. Translating gives CASGRDYTDTQYF.